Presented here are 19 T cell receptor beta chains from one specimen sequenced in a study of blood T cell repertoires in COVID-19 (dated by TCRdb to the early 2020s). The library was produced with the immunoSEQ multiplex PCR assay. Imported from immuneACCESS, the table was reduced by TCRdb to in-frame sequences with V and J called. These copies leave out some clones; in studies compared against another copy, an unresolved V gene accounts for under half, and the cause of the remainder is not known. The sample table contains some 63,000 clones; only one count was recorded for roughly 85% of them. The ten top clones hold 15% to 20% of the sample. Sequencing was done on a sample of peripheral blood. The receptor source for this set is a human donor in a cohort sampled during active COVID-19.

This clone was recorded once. CDR3 sequence reads: CASSQDAIGGGTDTQYF. The CDR3 region has the DNA TGTGCCAGCAGCCAGGACGCGATTGGAGGGGGCACAGATACGCAGTATTTT. V and J are TRBV4-2 and TRBJ2-3; D might be TRBD2 (6 bases). Trimming removed 3 bases from V and 1 base from J, with 17 bases in between. Germline values: CDR1 LGHNA, CDR2 YNFKEQ. The CDR3 is 17 residues long.

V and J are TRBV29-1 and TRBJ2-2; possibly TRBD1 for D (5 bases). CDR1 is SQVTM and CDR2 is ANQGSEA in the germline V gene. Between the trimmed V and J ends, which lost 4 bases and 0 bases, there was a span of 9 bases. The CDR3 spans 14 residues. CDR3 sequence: CSVALRANTGELFF. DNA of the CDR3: TGCAGCGTTGCCCTCAGGGCGAACACCGGGGAGCTGTTTTTT.

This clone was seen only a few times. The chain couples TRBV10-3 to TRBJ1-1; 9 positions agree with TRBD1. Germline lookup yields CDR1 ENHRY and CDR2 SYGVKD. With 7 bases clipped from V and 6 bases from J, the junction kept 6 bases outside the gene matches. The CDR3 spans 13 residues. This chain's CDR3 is CAIKQGAVAEAFF. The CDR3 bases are TGTGCCATCAAACAGGGGGCAGTCGCTGAAGCTTTCTTT.

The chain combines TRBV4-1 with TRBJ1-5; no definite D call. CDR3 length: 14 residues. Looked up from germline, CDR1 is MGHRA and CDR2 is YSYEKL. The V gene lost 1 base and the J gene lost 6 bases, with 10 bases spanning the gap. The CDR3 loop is CASSQARVAQPQHF. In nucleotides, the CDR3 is TGCGCCAGCAGCCAAGCGAGGGTAGCTCAGCCCCAGCATTTT.

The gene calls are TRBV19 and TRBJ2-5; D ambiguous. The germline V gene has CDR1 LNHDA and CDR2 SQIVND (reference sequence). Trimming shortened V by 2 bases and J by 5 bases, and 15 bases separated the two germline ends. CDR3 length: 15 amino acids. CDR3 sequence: CASSISQPGWETQYF. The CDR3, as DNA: TGTGCCAGTAGTATAAGCCAGCCCGGGTGGGAGACCCAGTACTTC.

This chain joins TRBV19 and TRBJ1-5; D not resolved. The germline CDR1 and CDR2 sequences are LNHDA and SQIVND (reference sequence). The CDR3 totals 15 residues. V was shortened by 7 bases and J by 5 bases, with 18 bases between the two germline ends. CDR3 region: CASTPNAGADQPQHF. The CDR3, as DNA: TGTGCCAGTACCCCAAACGCGGGCGCAGATCAGCCCCAGCATTTT.

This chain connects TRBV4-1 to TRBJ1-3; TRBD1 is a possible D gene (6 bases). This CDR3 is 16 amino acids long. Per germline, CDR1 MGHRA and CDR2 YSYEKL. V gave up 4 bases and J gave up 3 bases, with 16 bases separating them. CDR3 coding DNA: TGCGCCAGCAGCCCCTACGGGGGGCTGGGTGGAAACACCATATATTTT. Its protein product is CASSPYGGLGGNTIYF.

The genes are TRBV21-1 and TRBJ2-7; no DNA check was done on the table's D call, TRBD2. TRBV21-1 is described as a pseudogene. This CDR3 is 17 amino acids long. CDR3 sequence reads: CASSKPTGLADTYEQYF. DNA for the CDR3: TGTGCCAGCAGCAAACCAACCGGGCTAGCGGACACCTACGAGCAGTACTTC.

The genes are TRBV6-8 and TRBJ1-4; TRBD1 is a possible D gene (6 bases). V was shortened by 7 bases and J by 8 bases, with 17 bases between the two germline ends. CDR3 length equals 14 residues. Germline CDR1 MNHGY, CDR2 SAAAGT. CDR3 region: CASKVGGGGEKLFF. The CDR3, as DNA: TGTGCCAGCAAGGTCGGCGGGGGCGGAGAAAAACTGTTTTTT.

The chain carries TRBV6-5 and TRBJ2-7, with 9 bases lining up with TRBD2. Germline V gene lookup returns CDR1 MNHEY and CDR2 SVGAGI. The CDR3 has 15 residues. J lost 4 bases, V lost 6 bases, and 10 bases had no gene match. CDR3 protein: CASSLQFSGGYEQYF. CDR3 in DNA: TGTGCCAGCAGCCTCCAATTTAGCGGGGGTTACGAGCAGTACTTC.

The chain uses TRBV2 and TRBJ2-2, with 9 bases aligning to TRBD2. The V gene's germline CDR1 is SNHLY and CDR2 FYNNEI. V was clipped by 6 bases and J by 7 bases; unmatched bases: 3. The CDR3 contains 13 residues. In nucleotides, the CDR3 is TGTGCCAGCAGAAGGACTAGCGTCGGGGAGCTGTTTTTT. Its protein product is CASRRTSVGELFF.

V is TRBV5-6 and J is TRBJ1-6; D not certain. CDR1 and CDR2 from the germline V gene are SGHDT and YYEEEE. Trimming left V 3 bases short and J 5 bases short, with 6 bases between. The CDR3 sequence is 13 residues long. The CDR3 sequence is CASSYRDNSPLHF. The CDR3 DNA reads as TGTGCCAGCAGCTACAGAGATAATTCACCCCTCCACTTT.

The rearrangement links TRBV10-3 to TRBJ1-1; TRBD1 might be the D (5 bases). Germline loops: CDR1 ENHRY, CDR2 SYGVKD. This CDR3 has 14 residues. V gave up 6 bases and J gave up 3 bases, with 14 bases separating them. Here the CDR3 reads CAIRVGEEDTEAFF. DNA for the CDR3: TGTGCCATCAGGGTGGGGGAGGAGGACACTGAAGCTTTCTTT.

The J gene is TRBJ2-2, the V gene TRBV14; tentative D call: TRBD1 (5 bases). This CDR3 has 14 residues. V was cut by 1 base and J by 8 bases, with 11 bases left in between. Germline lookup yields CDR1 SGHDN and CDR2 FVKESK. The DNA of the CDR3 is TGTGCCAGCAGCCAAGTACCTCAGGGAGGGGAGCTGTTTTTT. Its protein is CASSQVPQGGELFF.

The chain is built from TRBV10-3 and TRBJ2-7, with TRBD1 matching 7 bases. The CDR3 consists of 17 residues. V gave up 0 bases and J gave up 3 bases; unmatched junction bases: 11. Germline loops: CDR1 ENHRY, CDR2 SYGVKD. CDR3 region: CAISESMGDRAIYEQYF. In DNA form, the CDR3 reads TGTGCCATCAGTGAGTCGATGGGAGACAGGGCCATCTACGAGCAGTACTTC.

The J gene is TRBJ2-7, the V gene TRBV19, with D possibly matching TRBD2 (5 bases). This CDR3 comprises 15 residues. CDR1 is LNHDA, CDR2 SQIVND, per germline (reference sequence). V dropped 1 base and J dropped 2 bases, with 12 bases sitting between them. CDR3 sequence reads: CASSIAASNAYEQYF. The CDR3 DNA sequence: TGTGCCAGTAGTATAGCGGCTAGCAACGCCTACGAGCAGTACTTC.

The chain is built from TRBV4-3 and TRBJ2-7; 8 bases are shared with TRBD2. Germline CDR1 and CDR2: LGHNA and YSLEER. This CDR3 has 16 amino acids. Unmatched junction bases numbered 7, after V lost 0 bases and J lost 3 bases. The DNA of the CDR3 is TGCGCCAGCAGCCAAGAGACGGGAGGGGCCCTCTACGAGCAGTACTTC. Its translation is CASSQETGGALYEQYF.

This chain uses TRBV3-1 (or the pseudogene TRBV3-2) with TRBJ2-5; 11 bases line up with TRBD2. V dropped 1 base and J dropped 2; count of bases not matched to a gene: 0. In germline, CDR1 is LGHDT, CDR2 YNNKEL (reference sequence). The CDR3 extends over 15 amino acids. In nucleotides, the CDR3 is TGTGCCAGCAGCCAAGGGACTAGCGGGCAAGAGACCCAGTACTTC. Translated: CASSQGTSGQETQYF.

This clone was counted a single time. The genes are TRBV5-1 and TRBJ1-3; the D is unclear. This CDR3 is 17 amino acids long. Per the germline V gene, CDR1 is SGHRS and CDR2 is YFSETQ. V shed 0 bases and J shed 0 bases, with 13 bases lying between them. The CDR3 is CASSLAARPDSGNTIYF. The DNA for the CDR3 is TGCGCCAGCAGCTTGGCCGCCAGGCCGGACTCTGGAAACACCATATATTTT.